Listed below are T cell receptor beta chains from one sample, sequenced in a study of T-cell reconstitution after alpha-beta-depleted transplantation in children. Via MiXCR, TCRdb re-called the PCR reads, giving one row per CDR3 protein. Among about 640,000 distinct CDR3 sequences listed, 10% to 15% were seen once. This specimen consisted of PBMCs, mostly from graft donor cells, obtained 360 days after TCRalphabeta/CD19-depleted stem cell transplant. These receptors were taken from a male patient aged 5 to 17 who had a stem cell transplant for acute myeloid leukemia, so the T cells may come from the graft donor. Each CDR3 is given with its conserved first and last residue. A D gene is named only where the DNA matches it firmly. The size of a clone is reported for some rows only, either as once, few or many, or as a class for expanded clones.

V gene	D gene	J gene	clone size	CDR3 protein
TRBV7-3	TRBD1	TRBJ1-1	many	CASSSIGGANTEAFF
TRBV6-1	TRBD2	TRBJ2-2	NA	CASTIGLAGAIGELFF
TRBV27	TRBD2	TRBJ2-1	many	CASSIRGLAINYNEQFF
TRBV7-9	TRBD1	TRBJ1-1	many	CASSPNPGGGVAEAFF
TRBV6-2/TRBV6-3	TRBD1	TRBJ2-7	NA	CASSYLGQGSYEQYF
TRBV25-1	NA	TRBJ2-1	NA	CATHTGREQFF
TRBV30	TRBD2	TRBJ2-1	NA	CAWMTSGPSSYNEQFF
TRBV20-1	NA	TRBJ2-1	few	CSARDPGGLPNEQFF
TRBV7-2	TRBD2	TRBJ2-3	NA	CASSLAASGGFSTDTQYF
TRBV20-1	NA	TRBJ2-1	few	CSTDSSSYNEQFF
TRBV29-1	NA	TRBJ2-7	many	CSVAGRAVNEQYF
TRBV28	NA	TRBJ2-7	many	CASSFRVPYEQYF
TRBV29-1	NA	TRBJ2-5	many	CSVTGTYGYQETQYF
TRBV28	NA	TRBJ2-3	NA	CASSPIPREFPDTQYF
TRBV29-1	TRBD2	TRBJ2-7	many	CSVRLAGGVEQYF
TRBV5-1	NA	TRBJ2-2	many	CASSLGTADTGELFF
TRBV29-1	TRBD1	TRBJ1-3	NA	CSVGGTGAGNTIYF
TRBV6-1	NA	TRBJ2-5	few	CASTLAGETQYF
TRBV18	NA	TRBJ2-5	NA	CASSPLTRRGGQETQYF
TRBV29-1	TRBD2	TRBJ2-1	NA	CSAWTSGGDEQFF
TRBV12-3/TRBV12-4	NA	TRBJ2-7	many	CASSLYGISYEQYF
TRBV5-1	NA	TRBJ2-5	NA	CASSFGRGKSETQYF
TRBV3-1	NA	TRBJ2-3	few	CASSPHYKGFWDSTDTQYF
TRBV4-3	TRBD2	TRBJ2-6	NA	CASSRRLAGVAGANVLTF
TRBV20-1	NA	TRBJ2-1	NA	CSANTLQGYERFF
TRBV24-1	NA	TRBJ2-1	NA	CATSDRTGPGALNEQFF
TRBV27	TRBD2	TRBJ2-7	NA	CASSSNRLAGAYEQYF
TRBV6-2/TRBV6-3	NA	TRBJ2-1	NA	CAKGTAPEKGTHKANNEQFF
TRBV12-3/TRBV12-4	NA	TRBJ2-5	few	CASSLEGRWETQYF
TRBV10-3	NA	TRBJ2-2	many	CAISESESGNTGELFF
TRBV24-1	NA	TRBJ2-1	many	CATGSELGNEQFF
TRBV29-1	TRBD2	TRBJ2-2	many	CSVRHGLAGGPGGELFF
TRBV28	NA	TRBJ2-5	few	CASSRPPRETQYF
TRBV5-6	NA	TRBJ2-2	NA	CASGPGPLCNTGELFF
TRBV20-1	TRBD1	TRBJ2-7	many	CSARPGGEQYF
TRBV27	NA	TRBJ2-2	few	CASSLRGLGTGELFF
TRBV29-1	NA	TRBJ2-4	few	CSVAVSTSKNIQYF
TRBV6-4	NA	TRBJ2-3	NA	CASSDRTTTTDTQYF
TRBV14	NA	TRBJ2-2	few	CASSQSPVANTGELFF
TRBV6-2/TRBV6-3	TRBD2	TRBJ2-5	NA	CASSYPTTSGRAGQETQYF
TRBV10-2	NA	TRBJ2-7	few	CASSGPGGTYEQYF
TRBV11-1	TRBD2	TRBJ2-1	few	CASSLSVGLAGVGTFNEQFF
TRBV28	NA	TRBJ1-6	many	CASSLLGRPSYNSPLHF
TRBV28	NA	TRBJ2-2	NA	CASSPVFGTGELFF
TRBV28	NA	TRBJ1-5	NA	CASSPAHFSRTANQPQHF
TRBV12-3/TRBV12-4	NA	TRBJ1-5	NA	CASSLSGGGAASNQPQHF
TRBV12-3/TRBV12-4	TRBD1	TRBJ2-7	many	CASSPGQGWYEQYF
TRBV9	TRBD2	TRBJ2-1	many	CASSEASGIDEQFF
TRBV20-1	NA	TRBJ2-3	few	CSATDRDTDTQYF
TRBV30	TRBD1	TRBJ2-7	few	CAWTRDRGSYEQYF
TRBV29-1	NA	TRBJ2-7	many	CSVVVYYTYEQYF
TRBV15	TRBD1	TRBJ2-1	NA	CATSILRDRASNEQFF
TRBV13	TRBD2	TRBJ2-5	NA	CASSLGLAGAYQETQYF
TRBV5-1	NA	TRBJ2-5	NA	CASSFWLEGETQYF
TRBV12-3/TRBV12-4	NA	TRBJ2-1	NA	CASSLEEGLTYNEQFF
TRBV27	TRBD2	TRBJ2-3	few	CASSLSGLVRSDTQYF
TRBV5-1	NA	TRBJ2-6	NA	CASSRDSSSGANVLTF
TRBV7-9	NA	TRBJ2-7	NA	CASSLGRQNRDGEQYF
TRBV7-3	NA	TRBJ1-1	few	CASSLNVRTEAFF
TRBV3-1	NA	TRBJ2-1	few	CASSQERALAARKQFF